One sample yielded the 23 T cell receptor beta chains listed below, sequenced in a study of shared clonotypes between healthy human individuals. Profiling relied on immunoSEQ multiplex PCR, and the TCRdb table lists in-frame clones only, not all of them. The sample carries more than 1,200,000 clones, approximately 98.5% recorded once. Material for sequencing was naive CD4+ T cells sorted from blood. The subset was: CD45RA+ positively selected. The receptors shown here come from a man aged 30 to 39 in good health.

About this clone itself: The sample carries other DNA sequences with the same CDR3. The V and J genes are TRBV28 and TRBJ1-1; D remains ambiguous. V shed 3 bases and J shed 5 bases, with 7 bases lying between them. Per the germline V gene, CDR1 is MDHEN and CDR2 is SYDVKM. The CDR3 consists of 12 residues. This CDR3 is CASSLVGTEAFF. DNA for the CDR3: TGTGCCAGCAGTTTGGTGGGAACTGAAGCTTTCTTT.

J is TRBJ1-1 and V is TRBV28; D is unclear. Trimming shortened V by 6 bases and J by 6 bases, and 11 bases separated the two germline ends. CDR1 MDHEN and CDR2 SYDVKM come from the germline V gene. There are 12 residues in the CDR3. The CDR3 loop is CASSEYIAEAFF. CDR3 coding DNA: TGTGCCAGCAGCGAGTATATCGCTGAAGCTTTCTTT.

The chain is built from TRBV7-3 and TRBJ1-1; TRBD1 is a possible D gene (5 bases). Trimming cost V 1 base and J 1 base, with 10 bases left between them. The germline V gene encodes CDR1 SGHTA and CDR2 FQGTGA. The CDR3 runs to 15 residues. This CDR3 is CASSLMAGTNTEAFF. The CDR3 DNA is TGTGCCAGCAGCTTAATGGCGGGGACGAACACTGAAGCTTTCTTT.

The genes are TRBV6-6 and TRBJ1-5, with TRBD1 identical over 9 bases. With V trimmed by 6 bases and J by 4 bases, 7 bases remained unmatched. The V gene's germline CDR1 is MNHNY and CDR2 SVGAGI (reference sequence). This CDR3 region has 15 residues. The CDR3, as DNA: TGTGCCAGCAGGTACGACAGGGGGTGGAATCAGCCCCAGCATTTT. Translating gives CASRYDRGWNQPQHF.

The rearrangement links TRBV12-5 to TRBJ2-1; TRBD2 aligns across 7 bases. Losses at the gene ends were 1 base for V and 5 bases for J; bases not matched to a gene: 2. This CDR3 has 14 residues. CDR1 and CDR2 (germline): LGHNT, FRNRAP. The CDR3 nucleotides read TGTGCTAGTGGTTTGGGGAGCGGGGACAATGAGCAGTTCTTC. Its translation is CASGLGSGDNEQFF.

The CDR3 here is CASSYLGRGNNEQFF. The CDR3 nucleotides read TGTGCCAGCAGTTACTTAGGCAGGGGGAACAATGAGCAGTTCTTC. V usage is TRBV6-5 and J usage is TRBJ2-1, with 7 bases fitting TRBD1. The CDR3 covers 15 residues. V was pared by 1 base and J by 5 bases, with 5 bases of the junction left unmatched. Germline V gives CDR1 MNHEY, CDR2 SVGAGI.

J is TRBJ2-7 and V is TRBV28; D gene unclear. Deletions cut 7 bases from V and 1 base from J, with 11 bases between. CDR3 length equals 13 residues. Germline CDR1 reads MDHEN; CDR2 reads SYDVKM. The CDR3: CASTWVGSYEQYF. As DNA, the CDR3 is TGTGCCAGCACATGGGTTGGGTCCTACGAGCAGTACTTC.

This chain links TRBV4-3 with TRBJ1-4; 7 nucleotides agree with TRBD1. The CDR3 length is 14 residues. Per the germline V gene, CDR1 is LGHNA and CDR2 is YSLEER. Trimming removed 4 bases from V and 10 bases from J; junction bases left unmatched: 9. This chain's CDR3 is CASSPRQGPGKLFF. In DNA, the CDR3 is TGCGCCAGCAGCCCTCGACAGGGTCCCGGAAAACTGTTTTTT.

The CDR3: CASSQTVHRNQPQHF. CDR3 nucleotide sequence: TGCGCCAGCAGCCAAACTGTGCATCGCAATCAGCCCCAGCATTTT. The chain uses TRBV4-1 and TRBJ1-5, with D uncertain. The germline CDR1 and CDR2 sequences are MGHRA and YSYEKL. Trimming took off 2 bases at V and 2 bases at J, with 10 bases between the two ends. The CDR3 runs 15 residues.

The chain combines TRBV5-6 with TRBJ1-3, with 9 nucleotides matching TRBD1. This CDR3 contains 15 residues. V shed 5 bases, J shed 4 bases, and the junction held 7 bases outside the gene matches. The germline V gene encodes CDR1 SGHDT and CDR2 YYEEEE. CDR3 region: CASSRTGGSGNTIYF. The CDR3 DNA reads TGTGCCAGCAGTAGAACAGGGGGCTCCGGAAACACCATATATTTT.

This sequence joins TRBV2 and TRBJ2-5; 10 nucleotides agree with TRBD1. The end of the DNA fits TRBJ2-7 better, so the J call may be wrong. Germline V CDR1 and CDR2: SNHLY, FYNNEI. The CDR3 has 13 amino acids. The CDR3 nucleotides are TGTGCCAGCTCTCGGGACAGGGGCATCGAGCAGTACTTC. Its translation: CASSRDRGIEQYF.

The count of this clone is one. The chain is built from TRBV7-8 and TRBJ2-3; 8 positions agree with TRBD2. The J segment lost 2 bases and the V segment lost 5 bases, leaving 9 bases of the junction unmatched. This CDR3 contains 16 residues. Germline V gene sequence: CDR1 SGHVS, CDR2 FQNEAQ. CDR3 nucleotides: TGTGCCAGCAGCCCGTTCGCTAGCGGGTTCACAGATACGCAGTATTTT. It specifies CASSPFASGFTDTQYF.

The CDR3 region has the DNA TGTGCCAGCAGCTGGGAAGATTACGAGCAGTACTTC. It specifies CASSWEDYEQYF. The J gene is TRBJ2-7, the V gene TRBV5-4; D is unclear. Germline CDR1 is SGHNT and CDR2 is YYREEE (reference sequence). The CDR3 length is 12 residues. V was cut by 3 bases and J by 4 bases, with 8 bases left in between.

In its sample, this clone was seen once. V gene TRBV6-5 combines with J gene TRBJ1-2; D gene ambiguous. Germline V gene lookup returns CDR1 MNHEY and CDR2 SVGAGI. V was cut by 0 bases and J by 5 bases, with 13 bases left in between. The CDR3 totals 15 residues. Here the CDR3 reads CASSYSTARHYGYTF. The CDR3 DNA follows: TGTGCCAGCAGTTACTCGACGGCGCGGCATTATGGCTACACCTTC.

The chain is built from TRBV7-2 and TRBJ2-3, with a tentative D call TRBD2 (6 bases). This CDR3 contains 15 residues. Trimming shortened V by 2 bases and J by 6 bases, and 15 bases separated the two germline ends. CDR1 and CDR2 from the germline V gene are SGHTA and FQGNSA. The CDR3 DNA is TGTGCCAGCAGCTTAATTGGTAGCCGGGGGGATACGCAGTATTTT. Its protein product is CASSLIGSRGDTQYF.

In nucleotides, the CDR3 is TGTGCCAGCAGCTTACGGGCTAGCGGGAGGGCAACGACCAATGAGCAGTTCTTC. Its protein is CASSLRASGRATTNEQFF. The rearrangement joins TRBV7-6 to TRBJ2-1; 12 nucleotides align to TRBD2. CDR1 SGHVS and CDR2 FNYEAQ come from the germline V gene. V shed 2 bases and J 6 bases; nucleotides not matched to a gene: 11. This CDR3 spans 18 amino acids.

The chain uses TRBV7-8 and TRBJ2-7; 8 positions agree with TRBD2. CDR1 is SGHVS, CDR2 FQNEAQ, per germline. The V segment lost 2 bases and the J segment 4 bases; nucleotides outside the gene matches: 4. CDR3 length: 14 amino acids. CDR3 loop: CASSLSLAEYEQYF. CDR3 DNA sequence: TGTGCCAGCAGCTTATCACTAGCGGAATACGAGCAGTACTTC.

The chain links TRBV6-1 to TRBJ2-1; 11 nucleotides align to TRBD2. The trim removed 5 bases at V and 4 bases at J, leaving 4 bases unmatched. This CDR3 is 15 amino acids long. The germline CDR1 and CDR2 sequences are MNHNS and SASEGT. CDR3 sequence (DNA): TGTGCCAGCAGTAATAGCGGGAGGGGTTACAATGAGCAGTTCTTC. It yields the protein CASSNSGRGYNEQFF.

This chain connects TRBV29-1 to TRBJ2-3; D possibly corresponds to TRBD2 (6 bases). Trimming pared 2 bases from V and 0 bases from J, leaving 24 bases between. This CDR3 spans 19 amino acids. The germline CDR1 and CDR2 sequences are SQVTM and ANQGSEA. The CDR3: CSVELHLLAKGSSTDTQYF. In nucleotides, the CDR3 is TGCAGCGTTGAACTCCACTTACTAGCAAAGGGATCTAGCACAGATACGCAGTATTTT.

As regards this clone: Different DNA sequences within this sample yield the same CDR3. The chain is built from TRBV7-2 and TRBJ2-1; D tentatively reads TRBD1 or TRBD2 (6 bases each). V was trimmed by 1 base and J by 4 bases, leaving 11 bases between them. This CDR3 comprises 15 residues. CDR1 SGHTA and CDR2 FQGNSA come from the germline V gene. CDR3 sequence (DNA): TGTGCCAGCAGCTTAGAGGGGGGAAGTTACAATGAGCAGTTCTTC. Residues: CASSLEGGSYNEQFF.

This rearrangement joins TRBV5-1 to TRBJ2-1; D might be TRBD1 or TRBD2, each matching 5 bases. Deletions cut 2 bases from V and 6 bases from J, with 12 bases between. CDR3 length equals 14 residues. The V gene's germline CDR1 is SGHRS and CDR2 YFSETQ. The CDR3 DNA sequence: TGCGCCAGCAGCTTCGGGACCAGGCCCAATGAGCAGTTCTTC. It translates to CASSFGTRPNEQFF.

This sequence joins TRBV9 and TRBJ1-2; 9 bases agree with TRBD1. The CDR3 has 15 amino acids. J gave up 8 bases and V 3 bases, and 11 bases lay outside the gene matches. Per germline, CDR1 SGDLS and CDR2 YYNGEE. In DNA form, the CDR3 reads TGTGCCAGCAGCGGATTGAACAGGGGGCGGTGGGGCTACACCTTC. Its protein is CASSGLNRGRWGYTF. The full variable domain, completed using reference TRBV9 and TRBJ1-2, is DSGVTQTPKHLITATGQRVTLRCSPRSGDLSVYWYQQSLDQGLQFLIQYYNGEERAKGNILERFSAQQFPDLHSELNLSSLELGDSALYFCASSGLNRGRWGYTFGSGTRLTVV.

J is TRBJ2-3 and V is TRBV5-1, with 10 bases aligning to TRBD2. With 1 base clipped from V and 4 bases from J, the junction kept 6 bases outside the gene matches. This CDR3 has 16 amino acids. In germline, CDR1 is SGHRS, CDR2 YFSETQ. CDR3 coding DNA: TGCGCCAGCAGCTTGCGTCAAGGACTAGCGGCAGATACGCAGTATTTT. This encodes CASSLRQGLAADTQYF.